Following are 23 T cell receptor beta chains from one sample sequenced in a study of T cell changes during pregnancy in multiple sclerosis. This table comes from immunoSEQ multiplex PCR, and its TCRdb copy is limited to in-frame clones, with some not included. The repertoire holds tens of thousands of clones, around 90% seen once, with 5.9% in the top ten. Sample: CD8+ T cells from peripheral blood mononuclear cells, taken after pregnancy. The receptors originated from a female donor in good health, enrolled as a control in a pregnancy study.

The chain employs TRBV7-9 and TRBJ2-3; D unresolved. Trimming took off 5 bases at V and 6 bases at J, with 12 bases between the two ends. Per the germline V gene, CDR1 is SEHNR and CDR2 is FQNEAQ (reference sequence). The length of the CDR3 is 13 residues. In DNA, the CDR3 is TGTGCCAGCAGCCCCAGCCCCAGGGATACGCAGTATTTT. Translation: CASSPSPRDTQYF. The full variable domain, completed using reference TRBV7-9 and TRBJ2-3, is DTGVSQNPRHKITKRGQNVTFRCDPISEHNRLYWYRQTLGQGPEFLTYFQNEAQLEKSRLLSDRFSAERPKGSFSTLEIQRTEQGDSAMYLCASSPSPRDTQYFGPGTRLTVL.

J is TRBJ2-3 and V is TRBV2, with 8 bases matching TRBD2. J was trimmed by 4 bases and V by 5 bases; bases with no gene match: 2. CDR1 is SNHLY, CDR2 FYNNEI, per germline. The CDR3 runs 13 residues. CDR3 DNA sequence: TGTGCCAGCAGTCAGCGGGGGCCAGATACGCAGTATTTT. Its protein is CASSQRGPDTQYF.

The J gene is TRBJ2-5, the V gene TRBV4-3; perhaps TRBD1 as D (5 bases). CDR1 and CDR2 (germline): LGHNA, YSLEER. Trimming shortened V by 8 bases and J by 5 bases, and 12 bases separated the two germline ends. The CDR3 contains 12 residues. The CDR3 protein is CASWYRRETQYF. The CDR3 DNA is TGCGCCAGCTGGTACAGGCGGGAGACCCAGTACTTC.

Only one count was recorded for this clone. J is TRBJ1-4 and V is TRBV7-8; 7 positions match TRBD1. The CDR3 is 15 residues long. CDR1 SGHVS and CDR2 FQNEAQ come from the germline V gene. V was clipped by 5 bases and J by 4 bases; unmatched bases: 7. CDR3: CASSLDRAFNEKLFF. CDR3 DNA: TGTGCCAGCAGCCTTGACAGGGCCTTTAATGAAAAACTGTTTTTT.

The chain is built from TRBV7-6 and TRBJ2-7, with D maybe TRBD1 (5 bases). The CDR3 covers 18 residues. The V and J ends lost 3 bases and 0 bases respectively, with 21 bases between them. Germline CDR1 SGHVS, CDR2 FNYEAQ. This chain's CDR3 is CASSLTPSWGEFSYEQYF. The CDR3 nucleotides are TGTGCCAGCAGCTTGACCCCTTCGTGGGGCGAATTCTCCTACGAGCAGTACTTC.

The CDR3 spells CASSQEGAYTEAFF. The CDR3 nucleotides read TGCGCCAGCAGCCAAGAGGGGGCGTACACTGAAGCTTTCTTT. The chain links TRBV4-3 to TRBJ1-1, with D maybe TRBD1 (6 bases). V lost 0 bases, J lost 3 bases, and 8 bases lay in between. CDR1 and CDR2 (germline): LGHNA, YSLEER. This CDR3 region has 14 residues.

The chain is built from TRBV6-6 and TRBJ1-2, with D perhaps matching TRBD1 (5 bases). Trimming removed 5 bases at V and 1 base at J, with 11 bases between. This CDR3 spans 14 amino acids. The germline CDR1 and CDR2 sequences are MNHNY and SVGAGI (reference sequence). In DNA, the CDR3 is TGTGCCAGCAGTCTGGGGAGGGGTAACTATGGCTACACCTTC. Protein sequence: CASSLGRGNYGYTF.

This rearrangement joins TRBV14 to TRBJ2-5, with D perhaps matching TRBD1 (6 bases). This CDR3 region has 12 residues. V was pared by 1 base and J by 12 bases, with 12 bases between. From germline, CDR1 is SGHDN and CDR2 FVKESK. The CDR3 DNA sequence: TGTGCCAGCAGCCAAGGACAGGCCCTCAAGTACTTC. Translating gives CASSQGQALKYF. Using reference TRBV14 and TRBJ2-5 for the parts outside the CDR3, the full variable domain is EAGVTQFPSHSVIEKGQTVTLRCDPISGHDNLYWYRRVMGKEIKFLLHFVKESKQDESGMPNNRFLAERTGGTYSTLKVQPAELEDSGVYFCASSQGQALKYFGPGTRLLVL.

The J gene is TRBJ2-3, the V gene TRBV9; 16 nucleotides line up with TRBD2. Trimming removed 5 bases from V and 2 bases from J; junction bases left unmatched: 8. The V gene's germline CDR1 is SGDLS and CDR2 YYNGEE. This CDR3 is 18 amino acids long. The CDR3 sequence is CASSPGTSGGVYTDTQYF. DNA for the CDR3: TGTGCCAGCAGTCCCGGGACTAGCGGGGGGGTTTACACAGATACGCAGTATTTT. Full variable domain (outside the CDR3, taken from reference TRBV9 and TRBJ2-3): DSGVTQTPKHLITATGQRVTLRCSPRSGDLSVYWYQQSLDQGLQFLIQYYNGEERAKGNILERFSAQQFPDLHSELNLSSLELGDSALYFCASSPGTSGGVYTDTQYFGPGTRLTVL.

The chain joins TRBV6-4 to TRBJ2-3; 8 nucleotides line up with TRBD2. Looked up from germline, CDR1 is MRHNA and CDR2 is SNTAGT. This CDR3 has 15 residues. V shed 4 bases, J shed 0 bases, and the junction held 3 bases outside the gene matches. The CDR3 loop is CASSASGGSTDTQYF. CDR3 DNA: TGTGCCAGCAGTGCGAGCGGGGGAAGCACAGATACGCAGTATTTT.

The rearrangement links TRBV25-1 to TRBJ1-5; D may be TRBD1 (5 bases). Trimming took off 6 bases at V and 0 bases at J, with 9 bases between the two ends. The CDR3 runs to 14 residues. The germline V gene encodes CDR1 MGHDK and CDR2 SYGVNS. CDR3 sequence reads: CASSAQGSNQPQHF. As DNA, the CDR3 is TGTGCCAGCAGCGCTCAGGGTAGCAATCAGCCCCAGCATTTT.

This rearrangement joins TRBV27 to TRBJ2-7; TRBD1 matches 10 bases. The CDR3 totals 15 residues. V gave up 3 bases and J gave up 2 bases; unmatched junction bases: 4. Per the germline V gene, CDR1 is MNHEY and CDR2 is SMNVEV (reference sequence). CDR3 loop: CASSLGQGLTYEQYF. CDR3 DNA sequence: TGTGCCAGCAGTTTGGGACAGGGGCTAACCTACGAGCAGTACTTC.

This sequence joins TRBV4-3 and TRBJ2-3; 10 bases agree with TRBD1. Trimming removed 0 bases from V and 3 bases from J; junction bases left unmatched: 3. The CDR3 is 16 residues long. Germline CDR1 reads LGHNA; CDR2 reads YSLEER. Here the CDR3 DNA reads TGCGCCAGCAGCCAAGATTTGGGACAGGGGACAGATACGCAGTATTTT. Translating gives CASSQDLGQGTDTQYF.

The chain employs TRBV7-9 and TRBJ2-5; 12 bases align to TRBD2. Trimming at V came to 5 bases and at J to 5 bases, leaving 9 bases not matched to a gene. The CDR3 loop spans 16 amino acids. CDR1 and CDR2 (germline): SEHNR, FQNEAQ (reference sequence). Written as DNA, the CDR3 is TGTGCCAGCAGCGGATCTAGCGGGGGGGCCGTTGAGACCCAGTACTTC. Its protein product is CASSGSSGGAVETQYF.

This rearrangement joins TRBV7-8 to TRBJ2-2; 16 bases match TRBD2. Per germline, CDR1 SGHVS and CDR2 FQNEAQ. V lost 0 bases, J lost 8 bases, and 9 bases stayed unmatched. The CDR3 is made up of 19 amino acids. CDR3 in amino acids: CASSLAGTSGGAAMGELFF. The CDR3 nucleotides are TGTGCCAGCAGCTTAGCCGGGACTAGCGGGGGGGCCGCGATGGGGGAGCTGTTTTTT.

With respect to this clone: This same CDR3 is encoded by further DNA sequences in the sample. The chain combines TRBV5-4 with TRBJ2-5, with 7 bases identical to TRBD1. The trim removed 3 bases at V and 4 bases at J, leaving 9 bases unmatched. The CDR3 has 15 residues. Germline V CDR1 and CDR2: SGHNT, YYREEE (reference sequence). CDR3: CASSSLDRRRETQYF. The CDR3 nucleotides are TGTGCCAGCAGCTCGCTGGACAGGAGAAGAGAGACCCAGTACTTC.

A single count supports this clone. The rearrangement uses TRBV4-3 and TRBJ2-3, with a tentative D call TRBD1 (5 bases). Germline assignment: CDR1 LGHNA and CDR2 YSLEER. This CDR3 is 14 amino acids long. Deletions cut 4 bases from V and 6 bases from J, with 14 bases between. The CDR3 bases are TGCGCCAGCAGCCCTACGACAGTGGGCGATACGCAGTATTTT. This gives the protein CASSPTTVGDTQYF.

The chain recombines TRBV9 with TRBJ1-1; TRBD1 matches 9 bases. The CDR3 sequence is 18 residues long. Germline V gene lookup returns CDR1 SGDLS and CDR2 YYNGEE. The V gene end was trimmed by 4 bases and the J gene end by 0 bases; junction bases not matched to a gene: 13. The CDR3 is CASSPELGTGPMNTEAFF. DNA of the CDR3: TGTGCCAGCAGCCCGGAACTAGGGACAGGGCCGATGAACACTGAAGCTTTCTTT.

The chain joins TRBV4-3 to TRBJ2-5; D possibly corresponds to TRBD1 (5 bases). V shed 4 bases and J shed 5 bases, with 11 bases lying between them. The V gene's germline CDR1 is LGHNA and CDR2 YSLEER. The CDR3 sequence is 13 residues long. The CDR3: CASSLGQGETQYF. The CDR3 region has the DNA TGCGCCAGCAGCCTCGGACAAGGGGAGACCCAGTACTTC.

This chain links TRBV28 with TRBJ1-4; D ambiguous. CDR1 MDHEN and CDR2 SYDVKM come from the germline V gene. This CDR3 has 14 residues. Deletions cut 2 bases from V and 7 bases from J, with 11 bases between. The CDR3 reads CASSLGRGSEKLFF. The CDR3, as DNA: TGTGCCAGCAGTTTAGGCCGGGGTAGTGAAAAACTGTTTTTT.

The chain has TRBV4-3 and TRBJ2-5, with TRBD2 matching 12 bases. There are 16 residues in the CDR3. Trimming took 4 bases from V and 5 from J; bases not matched to a gene: 8. The V gene's germline CDR1 is LGHNA and CDR2 YSLEER. CDR3: CASSRLLAGGAETQYF. The CDR3 DNA sequence: TGCGCCAGCAGCCGCCTACTAGCGGGGGGCGCGGAGACCCAGTACTTC.

This clone was seen once. The chain carries TRBV4-3 and TRBJ1-2; 8 bases map to TRBD1. The CDR3 length is 15 residues. CDR1 and CDR2 from the germline V gene are LGHNA and YSLEER. V shed 4 bases, J shed 6 bases, and the junction held 10 bases outside the gene matches. CDR3 coding DNA: TGCGCCAGCAGCCCAAGGACAGGGTTAGGAGATGGCTACACCTTC. Translated, it gives CASSPRTGLGDGYTF.

The gene calls are TRBV9 and TRBJ2-7; D is perhaps TRBD2 (5 bases). Germline assignment: CDR1 SGDLS and CDR2 YYNGEE. Between the trimmed V and J ends, which lost 4 bases and 5 bases, there was a span of 16 bases. The CDR3 extends over 14 amino acids. The CDR3 coding sequence is TGTGCCAGCAGCCCCTCCAACGCGGAGGACGAGCAGTACTTC. Protein sequence: CASSPSNAEDEQYF.